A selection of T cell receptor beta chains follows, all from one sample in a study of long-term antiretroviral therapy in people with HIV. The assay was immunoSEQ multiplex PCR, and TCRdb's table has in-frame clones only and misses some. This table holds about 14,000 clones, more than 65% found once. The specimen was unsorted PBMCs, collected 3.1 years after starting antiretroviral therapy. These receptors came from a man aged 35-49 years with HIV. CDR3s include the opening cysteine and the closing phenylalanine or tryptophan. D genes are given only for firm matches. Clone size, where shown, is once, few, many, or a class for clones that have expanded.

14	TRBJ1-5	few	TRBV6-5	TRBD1	TGTGCCAGCAAAGGGGGCGTGGGAGCTCAGCCCCAGCATTTT	CASKGGVGAQPQHF
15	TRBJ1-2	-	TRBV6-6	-	TGTGCCAGCACTCCCGGCCTCGACCGTGGCTATGGCTACACCTTC	CASTPGLDRGYGYTF
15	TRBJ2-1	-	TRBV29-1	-	TGCAGCGCCGGCGTACAGCCCCGGGTGGGCGATGAGCAGTTCTTC	CSAGVQPRVGDEQFF
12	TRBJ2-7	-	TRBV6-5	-	TGTGCCAGCAGTCCGCAACTGGACGAGCAGTACTTC	CASSPQLDEQYF
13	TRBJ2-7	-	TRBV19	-	TGTGCCAGTAGTCCCCGGGACCACTACGAGCAGTACTTC	CASSPRDHYEQYF
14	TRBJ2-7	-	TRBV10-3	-	TGTGCCATCAGTGAAAGTAGGAGCTCCTACGAGCAGTACTTC	CAISESRSSYEQYF
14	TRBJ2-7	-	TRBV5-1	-	TGCGCCAGCAGCTTATGGAGTTTCAACTACGAGCAGTACTTC	CASSLWSFNYEQYF
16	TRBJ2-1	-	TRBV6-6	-	TGTGCCAGCAGTTACTCCCGGGACACTGATCTCGATGAGCAGTTCTTC	CASSYSRDTDLDEQFF
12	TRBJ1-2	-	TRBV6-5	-	TGTGCCAGCAGTTTCAGGGGATATGGCTACACCTTC	CASSFRGYGYTF
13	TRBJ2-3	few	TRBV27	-	TGTGCCAGCAGTTTTGGGCCCACAGATACGCAGTATTTT	CASSFGPTDTQYF
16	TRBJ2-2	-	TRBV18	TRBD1	TGTGCCAGCTCAGCTCGGGGGACAGGGATCCCCGGGGAGCTGTTTTTT	CASSARGTGIPGELFF
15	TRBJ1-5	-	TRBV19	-	TGTGCCAGTCTCGGGACCTACAGCCTCGATCAGCCCCAGCATTTT	CASLGTYSLDQPQHF
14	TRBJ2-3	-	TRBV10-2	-	TGCGCCAGCAGTGAGAGGGGGAGCACAGATACGCAGTATTTT	CASSERGSTDTQYF
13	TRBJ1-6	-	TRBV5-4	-	TGTGCCAGCAGCGGGGACTATAATTCACCCCTCCACTTT	CASSGDYNSPLHF
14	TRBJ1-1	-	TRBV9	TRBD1	TGTGCCAGCACCCCAGGGGGCTTGAACACTGAAGCTTTCTTT	CASTPGGLNTEAFF
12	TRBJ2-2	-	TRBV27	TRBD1	TGTGCCAGCCGACAGGGGGCCGGGGAGCTGTTTTTT	CASRQGAGELFF
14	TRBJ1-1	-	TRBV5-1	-	TGCGCCAGCAGCGGTACCCAGAGAAACACTGAAGCTTTCTTT	CASSGTQRNTEAFF
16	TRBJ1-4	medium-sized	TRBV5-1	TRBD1	TGCGCCAGCAGCTTTCCCCGGACAGGCCTTAATGAAAAACTGTTTTTT	CASSFPRTGLNEKLFF
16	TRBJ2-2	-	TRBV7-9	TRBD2	TGTGCCAGCAGCTTAGCCCTAGCGGGGCTCACCGGGGAGCTGTTTTTT	CASSLALAGLTGELFF
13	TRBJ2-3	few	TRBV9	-	TGTGCCAGCAGCGCCCTCAGGGAGGATACGCAGTATTTT	CASSALREDTQYF
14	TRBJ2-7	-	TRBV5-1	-	TGCGCCAGCAGCTCCCAAACAGGGAACTACGAGCAGTACTTC	CASSSQTGNYEQYF
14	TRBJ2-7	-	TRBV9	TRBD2	TGTGCCAGCAGCCCCACCGGGGGGAGTTACGAGCAGTACTTC	CASSPTGGSYEQYF
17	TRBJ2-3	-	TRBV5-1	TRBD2	TGCGCCAGCAGCTTGGGATCTTTAGCGGGGGGAACAGATACGCAGTATTTT	CASSLGSLAGGTDTQYF
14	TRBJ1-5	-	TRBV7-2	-	TGTGCCAGCAGCTTACCGGGTAGCAATCAGCCCCAGCATTTT	CASSLPGSNQPQHF
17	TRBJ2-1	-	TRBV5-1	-	TGCGCCAGCGGATCCCCCCGGGACGGTAACTATGGGGATGAGCAGTTCTTC	CASGSPRDGNYGDEQFF
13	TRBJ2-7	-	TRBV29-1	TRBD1	TGCAGCCCCACCGGGACAGGGATCAACGAGCAGTACTTC	CSPTGTGINEQYF
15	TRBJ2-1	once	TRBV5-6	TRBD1	TGTGCCAGCAGCTACGGACAGGCCTCGGGCTATGAGCAGTTCTTC	CASSYGQASGYEQFF